Following are 16 T cell receptor beta chains from one sample sequenced in a study of yellow fever vaccine responses in identical twins. Using its own MiXCR run on the RT-PCR reads, TCRdb lists one record per CDR3 protein. The sample includes approximately 4,600 distinct CDR3 sequences, roughly 85% of them seen just once. The sample consisted of T cells from blood (PBMCs), unsorted or a sorted subset (not recorded which), taken before or after yellow fever vaccination (not recorded which). The receptors were gathered from a woman aged 18-35 years who received the yellow fever vaccine.

The V call is TRBV6-2 or TRBV6-3, the J call TRBJ2-1; tentative D call: TRBD1 (5 bases). In germline, CDR1 is MNHEY, CDR2 SVGEGT. The CDR3 spans 15 residues. Between the trimmed V and J ends, which lost 0 bases and 5 bases, there was a span of 11 bases. CDR3 in amino acids: CASSYSLDSNNEQFF. The DNA of the CDR3 is TGTGCCAGCAGTTACTCATTAGACAGTAACAATGAGCAGTTCTTC.

The genes are TRBV9 and TRBJ2-7; 8 bases are shared with TRBD2. The V segment lost 3 bases and the J segment 5 bases; nucleotides outside the gene matches: 10. Germline V gene lookup returns CDR1 SGDLS and CDR2 YYNGEE. The CDR3 is made up of 15 amino acids. In nucleotides, the CDR3 is TGTGCCAGCAGCGCGACGGGACTAGTTTACCACGAGCAGTACTTC. Encoded protein: CASSATGLVYHEQYF. Drawing the rest from reference TRBV9 and TRBJ2-7, the complete variable domain is DSGVTQTPKHLITATGQRVTLRCSPRSGDLSVYWYQQSLDQGLQFLIQYYNGEERAKGNILERFSAQQFPDLHSELNLSSLELGDSALYFCASSATGLVYHEQYFGPGTRLTVT.

The chain is built from TRBV4-3 and TRBJ2-5; D is uncertain. Germline CDR1 is LGHNA and CDR2 is YSLEER. Trimming cost V 0 bases and J 5 bases, with 7 bases left between them. CDR3 length equals 13 residues. The CDR3 is CASSQDLWETQYF. The DNA for the CDR3 is TGCGCCAGCAGCCAAGATCTTTGGGAGACCCAGTACTTC.

This clonotype has only one observation. This chain links TRBV7-3 with TRBJ2-5; tentative D call: TRBD2 (5 bases). This CDR3 is 15 amino acids long. V gave up 5 bases and J gave up 2 bases, with 15 bases separating them. Germline assignment: CDR1 SGHTA and CDR2 FQGTGA. This CDR3 is CASSPTGLTQETQYF. The CDR3 DNA reads as TGTGCCAGCAGCCCCACCGGACTTACTCAAGAGACCCAGTACTTC. Full variable domain (remainder filled in from reference TRBV7-3 and TRBJ2-5): GAGVSQTPSNKVTEKGKYVELRCDPISGHTALYWYRQSLGQGPEFLIYFQGTGAADDSGLPNDRFFAVRPEGSVSTLKIQRTERGDSAVYLCASSPTGLTQETQYFGPGTRLLVL.

The V gene is TRBV20-1, the J gene TRBJ2-2; no clear D gene. This CDR3 is built from 11 residues. Trimming took 0 bases from V and 7 from J, leaving 3 bases between them. Germline V lookup: CDR1 DFQATT, CDR2 SNEGSKA (reference sequence). The CDR3 sequence is CSARDHGELFF. CDR3 nucleotide sequence: TGCAGTGCTAGAGATCACGGGGAGCTGTTTTTT.

This clonotype has a single count. V and J are TRBV4-1 and TRBJ2-7; 9 bases map to TRBD1. This CDR3 has 15 residues. The ends lost 2 bases at V and 3 bases at J; junction bases unmatched: 5. Germline V CDR1 and CDR2: MGHRA, YSYEKL. CDR3 sequence (DNA): TGCGCCAGCAGCCAAACCGGGACAGGGATCTACGAGCAGTACTTC. This encodes CASSQTGTGIYEQYF.

This clonotype was seen only once. The gene calls are TRBV18 and TRBJ2-5; 8 nucleotides agree with TRBD2. Losses at the gene ends were 4 bases for V and 5 bases for J; bases not matched to a gene: 9. The germline gives CDR1 KGHSH, CDR2 LQKENI. This CDR3 is 15 amino acids long. CDR3 residues: CASSQFSGTRETQYF. The CDR3 bases are TGTGCCAGCTCACAATTTTCCGGGACTAGGGAGACCCAGTACTTC.

This chain uses TRBV6-2 or TRBV6-3 with TRBJ2-2; TRBD2 matches at 9 bases. This CDR3 comprises 18 residues. After removal of 0 bases from V and 14 bases from J, the junction contained 19 bases not matched to a gene. The germline V gene encodes CDR1 MNHEY and CDR2 SVGEGT. The CDR3 sequence: CASSYSSLLAGSTGALFF. In DNA form, the CDR3 reads TGTGCCAGCAGTTACTCGTCGCTGCTAGCGGGGAGCACCGGGGCTCTGTTTTTT.

The rearrangement joins TRBV4-2 to TRBJ2-1; 15 positions agree with TRBD2. Germline assignment: CDR1 LGHNA and CDR2 YNFKEQ. The junction had 11 bases not matched to a gene; V was cut back by 2 bases and J by 6 bases. The CDR3 has 19 residues. This chain's CDR3 is CASSQTPGLAGGHGNEQFF. The CDR3 DNA reads TGTGCCAGCAGCCAAACGCCGGGACTAGCGGGAGGACACGGCAATGAGCAGTTCTTC.

The rearrangement links TRBV4-1 to TRBJ2-7, with unresolved D. The length of the CDR3 is 14 residues. Trimming removed 2 bases at V and 4 bases at J, with 12 bases between. The germline CDR1 and CDR2 sequences are MGHRA and YSYEKL. The CDR3 nucleotides are TGCGCCAGCAGCCAATCCCGGAGCCTTTACGAGCAGTACTTC. Translating it yields CASSQSRSLYEQYF.

The rearrangement links TRBV11-2 to TRBJ1-3; weak D call: TRBD1 (5 bases). The CDR3 contains 16 residues. In germline, CDR1 is SGHAT, CDR2 FQNNGV. The V end was cut by 1 base, the J end by 0 bases, with 10 bases between. CDR3 residues: CASSLVPGLSGNTIYF. The CDR3 DNA reads TGTGCCAGCAGCTTAGTTCCAGGGCTCTCTGGAAACACCATATATTTT.

The rearrangement links TRBV11-1 to TRBJ2-1, with 9 bases matching TRBD2. Per the germline V gene, CDR1 is SGHAT and CDR2 is FQDESV (reference sequence). This CDR3 comprises 17 residues. Losses at the gene ends were 3 bases for V and 2 bases for J; bases not matched to a gene: 8. For the CDR3, the DNA is TGTGCCAGCAGCTTTCATCTTAGCGGGGGTCCCTACAATGAGCAGTTCTTC. This gives the protein CASSFHLSGGPYNEQFF. The whole variable domain, remainder taken from reference TRBV11-1 and TRBJ2-1, is EAEVAQSPRYKITEKSQAVAFWCDPISGHATLYWYRQILGQGPELLVQFQDESVVDDSQLPKDRFSAERLKGVDSTLKIQPAELGDSAMYLCASSFHLSGGPYNEQFFGPGTRLTVL.

The gene calls are TRBV2 and TRBJ1-1; D uncertain. This CDR3 comprises 12 residues. Trimming removed 3 bases at V and 1 base at J, with 3 bases between. Germline V gene data show CDR1 as SNHLY and CDR2 as FYNNEI. The CDR3 sequence: CASSDQNTEAFF. DNA of the CDR3: TGTGCCAGCAGTGACCAGAACACTGAAGCTTTCTTT.

This chain joins TRBV11-1 and TRBJ2-7; D possibly uses TRBD1 or TRBD2 (5 bases each). Trimming shortened V by 4 bases and J by 3 bases, and 16 bases separated the two germline ends. This CDR3 spans 15 amino acids. Germline V gene lookup returns CDR1 SGHAT and CDR2 FQDESV (reference sequence). CDR3 nucleotides: TGTGCCAGCAGCTCCCGGGACGGAGGCTTCTACGAGCAGTACTTC. This encodes CASSSRDGGFYEQYF.

The gene calls are TRBV20-1 and TRBJ2-7, with TRBD2 identical over 13 bases. The CDR3 runs 14 residues. J lost 5 bases, V lost 6 bases, and 7 bases had no gene match. The germline V gene has CDR1 DFQATT and CDR2 SNEGSKA (reference sequence). The CDR3 spells CSATTSGRMDEQYF. DNA of the CDR3: TGCAGTGCGACGACTAGCGGGAGGATGGACGAGCAGTACTTC.

The chain links TRBV29-1 to TRBJ1-1; 7 nucleotides line up with TRBD1. This CDR3 is built from 13 residues. Per the germline V gene, CDR1 is SQVTM and CDR2 is ANQGSEA. The trim removed 7 bases at V and 2 bases at J, leaving 7 bases unmatched. CDR3 sequence reads: CSASRDRNTEAFF. The CDR3 bases are TGCAGCGCATCCCGGGACAGAAACACTGAAGCTTTCTTT.